Listed below are T cell receptor beta chains from one sample, sequenced in a study of blood T cell repertoires in COVID-19. Method: immunoSEQ multiplex PCR; TCRdb's copy keeps in-frame clones and lacks some. The data show 150,000 to 200,000 clones, roughly 87% seen once. The sequenced sample consisted of peripheral blood. These receptors were taken from a woman in her sixties or seventies with COVID-19, enrolled during active disease. The CDR3 runs from the conserved cysteine through the conserved F or W. D genes are given only for firm matches. Clone size is not always given. Where it is, it says once, few, many or a class for expanded clones.

TRBV7-2	TRBJ2-3	.	TRBD2	CASSSLAGAPDTQYF	TGTGCCAGCAGCTCCTTAGCGGGAGCCCCAGATACGCAGTATTTT
TRBV10-2	TRBJ1-5	.	TRBD1	CASSGTGWKGDQPQHF	TGCGCCAGCAGTGGGACAGGGTGGAAAGGGGATCAGCCCCAGCATTTT
TRBV6-1	TRBJ1-2	few	.	CASSEAPGVYTF	TGTGCCAGCAGTGAAGCCCCAGGGGTCTACACCTTC
TRBV5-5	TRBJ1-5	.	TRBD1	CASSFEQGGNQPQHF	TGTGCCAGCAGCTTTGAACAGGGGGGCAATCAGCCCCAGCATTTT
TRBV3-1/TRBV3-2	TRBJ1-1	.	.	CASSQLQREAFF	TGTGCCAGCAGCCAACTGCAGCGTGAAGCTTTCTTT
TRBV12-3/TRBV12-4	TRBJ1-2	.	.	CASSQNSGYGYTF	TGTGCCAGCAGTCAAAATAGCGGGTATGGCTACACCTTC
TRBV19	TRBJ2-2	.	TRBD2	CASDRGGGGTGELFF	TGTGCCAGCGACCGGGGGGGCGGAGGAACCGGGGAGCTGTTTTTT
TRBV2	TRBJ1-1	.	.	CASSEGANTEAFF	TGTGCCAGCAGTGAGGGGGCGAACACTGAAGCTTTCTTT
TRBV27	TRBJ1-4	.	TRBD1	CASSIRDRGGEKLFF	TGTGCCAGCAGCATCCGGGACAGGGGCGGTGAAAAACTGTTTTTT
TRBV18	TRBJ1-1	.	.	CASSPPELGNTEAFF	TGTGCCAGCTCACCTCCGGAGTTGGGTAACACTGAAGCTTTCTTT
TRBV11-2	TRBJ2-3	.	TRBD2	CASSSLAGGTDTQYF	TGTGCCAGCAGCTCACTAGCGGGGGGCACAGATACGCAGTATTTT
TRBV6-5	TRBJ2-1	.	.	CASRQGSSWYNEQFF	TGTGCCAGCAGGCAGGGTTCCTCCTGGTACAATGAGCAGTTCTTC
TRBV5-6	TRBJ2-3	.	TRBD2	CASNSMASGVDTQYF	TGTGCCAGCAACTCTATGGCTAGCGGGGTAGATACGCAGTATTTT
TRBV29-1	TRBJ2-7	.	.	CSVATDYEQYF	TGCAGCGTCGCGACAGACTACGAGCAGTACTTC
TRBV25-1	TRBJ2-5	.	.	CASTASSGRETQYF	TGTGCCAGCACTGCCTCGTCGGGGAGAGAGACCCAGTACTTC
TRBV19	TRBJ1-6	.	TRBD1	CASRSMTGEFSPLHF	TGTGCCAGTAGGTCCATGACAGGGGAGTTTTCACCCCTCCACTTT
TRBV19	TRBJ2-2	.	.	CASSLRGLPGELFF	TGTGCCAGTAGTCTCCGAGGCCTTCCCGGGGAGCTGTTTTTT
TRBV2	TRBJ2-7	.	TRBD2	CASSEVRLAGVLYEQYF	TGTGCCAGCAGTGAGGTCCGACTAGCGGGAGTTCTCTACGAGCAGTACTTC
TRBV5-1	TRBJ1-4	.	.	CASSYDSHLATNEKLFF	TGCGCCAGCAGTTATGACAGCCACCTTGCAACTAATGAAAAACTGTTTTTT
TRBV5-1	TRBJ1-4	.	.	CASKHGGATNEKLFF	TGCGCCAGCAAGCACGGAGGGGCAACTAATGAAAAACTGTTTTTT
TRBV5-5	TRBJ2-1	.	.	CASSLQDYNEQFF	TGTGCCAGCAGCCTACAGGACTACAATGAGCAGTTCTTC
TRBV18	TRBJ2-5	.	.	CASSPNGDQETQYF	TGTGCCAGCTCACCGAACGGGGACCAAGAGACCCAGTACTTC
TRBV27	TRBJ1-6	.	TRBD1	CASSLNRGNSPLHF	TGTGCCAGCAGTTTGAACAGGGGGAATTCACCCCTCCACTTT
TRBV28	TRBJ2-2	.	TRBD1	CASTLRTGSWPGELFF	TGTGCCAGCACCCTGCGGACAGGGAGTTGGCCCGGGGAGCTGTTTTTT
TRBV7-9	TRBJ2-2	.	TRBD2	CASSLGLAGNTGELFF	TGTGCCAGCAGCCTGGGACTAGCGGGTAACACCGGGGAGCTGTTTTTT
TRBV20-1	TRBJ1-5	few	.	CSASIVGELNQPQHF	TGCAGTGCTAGTATCGTCGGTGAACTCAATCAGCCCCAGCATTTT
TRBV6-5	TRBJ1-1	.	TRBD1	CASSMTGSSTEAFF	TGTGCCAGCAGTATGACAGGGTCGAGCACTGAAGCTTTCTTT
TRBV5-1	TRBJ2-7	.	.	CASRPRERTYEQYF	TGCGCCAGCCGACCTCGGGAGAGAACCTACGAGCAGTACTTC
TRBV27	TRBJ2-1	.	TRBD2	CASRPAGGYYNEQFF	TGTGCCAGCAGACCAGCGGGGGGTTATTACAATGAGCAGTTCTTC
TRBV25-1	TRBJ2-5	once	.	CASTLAGETQYF	TGTGCCAGCACGCTAGCTGGAGAGACCCAGTACTTC
TRBV11-3	TRBJ1-3	.	.	CASRGGSTGNTIYF	TGTGCCTCGCGGGGGGGGTCAACTGGAAACACCATATATTTT
TRBV5-1	TRBJ2-1	.	TRBD2	CASSLAGLAGGPYNEQFF	TGCGCCAGCAGCTTGGCTGGACTAGCGGGGGGGCCCTACAATGAGCAGTTCTTC
TRBV9	TRBJ2-3	.	TRBD2	CASSAVAGGAIYTDTQYF	TGTGCCAGCAGCGCGGTAGCGGGGGGGGCTATTTACACAGATACGCAGTATTTT
TRBV28	TRBJ1-1	.	.	CASSFQGTEAFF	TGTGCCAGCAGTTTTCAGGGGACTGAAGCTTTCTTT
TRBV5-6	TRBJ1-2	few	.	CASSLGRSTYGYTF	TGTGCCAGCAGCTTGGGCCGGAGCACCTATGGCTACACCTTC
TRBV5-1	TRBJ2-2	.	TRBD2	CASSRGLAGVTGELFF	TGCGCCAGCAGCAGAGGACTAGCGGGGGTCACCGGGGAGCTGTTTTTT
TRBV12-5	TRBJ1-1	few	TRBD1	CASGLGGQGAEAFF	TGTGCTAGTGGTTTGGGGGGACAGGGCGCTGAAGCTTTCTTT
TRBV28	TRBJ1-5	.	.	CASSLRVGQGNQPQHF	TGTGCCAGCAGTTTAAGGGTAGGGCAGGGAAATCAGCCCCAGCATTTT
TRBV6-2/TRBV6-3	TRBJ1-4	.	TRBD1	CASSLNRGANEKLFF	TGTGCCAGCAGTCTCAACAGGGGAGCTAATGAAAAACTGTTTTTT
TRBV5-1	TRBJ1-1	.	TRBD1	CASSGTGRGNMNTEAFF	TGCGCCAGCAGCGGGACAGGGAGGGGGAACATGAACACTGAAGCTTTCTTT
TRBV28	TRBJ2-1	few	.	CASSSWAGSYNEQFF	TGTGCCAGCAGCTCCTGGGCGGGGTCCTACAATGAGCAGTTCTTC
TRBV4-3	TRBJ2-3	.	TRBD2	CASSQTGLAGGPDTQYF	TGCGCCAGCAGCCAGACCGGACTAGCGGGAGGGCCTGATACGCAGTATTTT
TRBV20-1	TRBJ1-3	.	.	CSASNPRGAVDTIYF	TGCAGTGCTAGTAACCCCAGGGGCGCGGTGGACACCATATATTTT
TRBV7-9	TRBJ1-4	.	TRBD1	CASSLGTGPHEKLFF	TGTGCCAGCAGCTTGGGGACAGGGCCTCATGAAAAACTGTTTTTT
TRBV7-8	TRBJ1-5	.	.	CASSFGQGFNQPQHF	TGTGCCAGCAGCTTCGGGCAGGGGTTTAATCAGCCCCAGCATTTT
TRBV11-2	TRBJ2-1	.	TRBD1	CASSPDRINEQFF	TGTGCCAGCAGCCCGGACAGGATTAATGAGCAGTTCTTC
TRBV27	TRBJ2-3	.	TRBD2	CASRYESGTSRDLSTDTQYF	TGTGCCAGCAGATACGAATCGGGGACTAGTAGGGACCTTAGCACAGATACGCAGTATTTT
TRBV5-6	TRBJ2-1	.	.	CASSLFTPSSYNEQFF	TGTGCCAGCAGCTTATTTACACCAAGCTCCTACAATGAGCAGTTCTTC
TRBV20-1	TRBJ1-5	.	.	CSASQGAGSNQPQHF	TGCAGTGCTAGTCAAGGGGCGGGGAGCAATCAGCCCCAGCATTTT
TRBV7-8	TRBJ2-1	.	.	CASSLGLGAWDEQFF	TGTGCCAGCAGCTTAGGTCTGGGGGCGTGGGATGAGCAGTTCTTC
TRBV10-3	TRBJ1-5	.	TRBD1	CAIRDRVNQPQHF	TGTGCCATCCGGGACAGGGTCAATCAGCCCCAGCATTTT
TRBV28	TRBJ2-6	.	.	CASTPTGANVLTF	TGTGCCAGCACCCCAACTGGGGCCAACGTCCTGACTTTC